These T cell receptor beta chains were read from a single sample in a study of blood T cell repertoires in COVID-19. The repertoire was sequenced with immunoSEQ multiplex PCR; TCRdb's copy has only in-frame clones and lacks some. The data hold fewer than 75,000 clones, with about nine tenths observed a single time. Sequencing was performed on peripheral blood. The receptors shown here come from a man aged 60-69 years with acute or convalescent COVID-19. The CDR3 runs from the conserved cysteine through the conserved F or W. Fields, in order: D gene, clone size, J gene, V gene, CDR3 protein, CDR3 DNA. A D gene is named only where the DNA matches it firmly. A row's size may be missing; if present it is once, few, many or a size class.

d_call: TRBD1
clone_size: .
j_call: TRBJ1-3
v_call: TRBV30
cdr3_aa: CAWSRTRTTGVFSGNTIYF
cdr3_nt: TGTGCCTGGAGCCGAACCCGGACGACAGGGGTCTTCTCTGGAAACACCATATATTTT

d_call: .
clone_size: .
j_call: TRBJ1-3
v_call: TRBV6-5
cdr3_aa: CASRPKGTPGNTIYF
cdr3_nt: TGTGCCAGCAGGCCGAAGGGGACACCTGGAAACACCATATATTTT

d_call: TRBD1
clone_size: .
j_call: TRBJ1-3
v_call: TRBV7-2
cdr3_aa: CASSLWTGSGNTIYF
cdr3_nt: TGTGCCAGCAGCTTATGGACAGGGTCTGGAAACACCATATATTTT

d_call: .
clone_size: few
j_call: TRBJ2-7
v_call: TRBV5-1
cdr3_aa: CARSFGGGPGTYEQYF
cdr3_nt: TGCGCCCGCAGCTTTGGGGGGGGGCCGGGAACCTACGAGCAGTACTTC

d_call: .
clone_size: .
j_call: TRBJ1-5
v_call: TRBV6-1
cdr3_aa: CASSESQNSNQPQHF
cdr3_nt: TGTGCCAGCAGTGAAAGTCAGAATAGCAATCAGCCCCAGCATTTT

d_call: .
clone_size: .
j_call: TRBJ2-6
v_call: TRBV9
cdr3_aa: CASSVNPFSGANVLTF
cdr3_nt: TGTGCCAGCAGCGTAAATCCCTTTTCTGGGGCCAACGTCCTGACTTTC

d_call: .
clone_size: .
j_call: TRBJ1-1
v_call: TRBV4-1
cdr3_aa: CASSQVSTGNTEAFF
cdr3_nt: TGCGCCAGCAGCCAAGTTTCGACAGGGAACACTGAAGCTTTCTTT

d_call: .
clone_size: .
j_call: TRBJ1-1
v_call: TRBV11-2
cdr3_aa: CASTDMNTEAFF
cdr3_nt: TGTGCCAGCACCGACATGAACACTGAAGCTTTCTTT

d_call: TRBD1
clone_size: .
j_call: TRBJ2-3
v_call: TRBV19
cdr3_aa: CASSPGTGIPGTDTQYF
cdr3_nt: TGTGCCAGTAGTCCCGGGACAGGGATCCCAGGCACAGATACGCAGTATTTT

d_call: .
clone_size: .
j_call: TRBJ1-4
v_call: TRBV11-3
cdr3_aa: CASSRYSLTNEKLFF
cdr3_nt: TGTGCCAGCAGCAGATACAGCCTAACTAATGAAAAACTGTTTTTT

d_call: .
clone_size: .
j_call: TRBJ1-5
v_call: TRBV19
cdr3_aa: CASSIVAGMLEPQHF
cdr3_nt: TGTGCCAGTAGTATAGTTGCGGGGATGTTAGAGCCCCAGCATTTT

d_call: TRBD1
clone_size: .
j_call: TRBJ2-4
v_call: TRBV4-2
cdr3_aa: CASSQPGQGFTKNIQYF
cdr3_nt: TGTGCCAGCAGCCAACCGGGACAGGGGTTTACCAAAAACATTCAGTACTTC

d_call: .
clone_size: .
j_call: TRBJ2-1
v_call: TRBV6-5
cdr3_aa: CASSYSRQFNNEQFF
cdr3_nt: TGTGCCAGCAGTTACTCGCGACAGTTCAACAATGAGCAGTTCTTC

d_call: TRBD1
clone_size: .
j_call: TRBJ2-1
v_call: TRBV6-5
cdr3_aa: CATQGAGTERQFF
cdr3_nt: TGTGCCACCCAGGGGGCGGGGACTGAGAGGCAGTTCTTC

d_call: .
clone_size: .
j_call: TRBJ2-7
v_call: TRBV15
cdr3_aa: CATGHRDYEQYF
cdr3_nt: TGTGCCACCGGACACAGGGACTACGAGCAGTACTTC

d_call: TRBD1
clone_size: .
j_call: TRBJ2-3
v_call: TRBV3-1/TRBV3-2
cdr3_aa: CASSQAIVGTGEDTQYF
cdr3_nt: TGTGCCAGCAGCCAAGCCATAGTCGGGACAGGGGAGGATACGCAGTATTTT

d_call: .
clone_size: .
j_call: TRBJ1-2
v_call: TRBV29-1
cdr3_aa: CSLARTPQGAGYTF
cdr3_nt: TGCAGCCTAGCCCGGACCCCTCAAGGAGCTGGCTACACCTTC

d_call: TRBD1
clone_size: .
j_call: TRBJ1-1
v_call: TRBV6-4
cdr3_aa: CASSRTGGNTEAFF
cdr3_nt: TGTGCCAGCAGTCGAACAGGGGGGAACACTGAAGCTTTCTTT

d_call: .
clone_size: .
j_call: TRBJ1-1
v_call: TRBV11-2
cdr3_aa: CASSYKTNTEAFF
cdr3_nt: TGTGCCAGCAGCTACAAAACAAACACTGAAGCTTTCTTT

d_call: .
clone_size: .
j_call: TRBJ1-1
v_call: TRBV5-8
cdr3_aa: CASSLATGRNTEAFF
cdr3_nt: TGTGCCAGCAGCTTGGCGACGGGGAGGAACACTGAAGCTTTCTTT

d_call: .
clone_size: .
j_call: TRBJ2-3
v_call: TRBV5-4
cdr3_aa: CASSLGARPDTQYF
cdr3_nt: TGTGCCAGCAGCTTAGGGGCCAGGCCAGATACGCAGTATTTT

d_call: TRBD1
clone_size: .
j_call: TRBJ1-1
v_call: TRBV29-1
cdr3_aa: CSVGQGVNTEAFF
cdr3_nt: TGCAGCGTTGGACAGGGGGTGAACACTGAAGCTTTCTTT

d_call: .
clone_size: once
j_call: TRBJ1-5
v_call: TRBV19
cdr3_aa: CASSPAGWGQPQHF
cdr3_nt: TGTGCCAGTAGCCCGGCGGGATGGGGTCAGCCCCAGCATTTT

d_call: TRBD1
clone_size: .
j_call: TRBJ1-5
v_call: TRBV7-2
cdr3_aa: CASSWGSGGGQPQHF
cdr3_nt: TGTGCCAGCAGTTGGGGGTCAGGGGGAGGACAGCCCCAGCATTTT

d_call: .
clone_size: once
j_call: TRBJ1-3
v_call: TRBV5-4
cdr3_aa: CASSQDRSFTIYF
cdr3_nt: TGTGCCAGCAGCCAAGACAGGTCGTTCACCATATATTTT

d_call: TRBD1
clone_size: .
j_call: TRBJ1-2
v_call: TRBV2
cdr3_aa: CASSEPPGQGHGYTF
cdr3_nt: TGTGCCAGCAGTGAACCCCCCGGACAGGGCCATGGCTACACCTTC

d_call: .
clone_size: .
j_call: TRBJ2-7
v_call: TRBV18
cdr3_aa: CASSPTRKDEQYF
cdr3_nt: TGTGCCAGCTCACCCACGAGGAAGGACGAGCAGTACTTC

d_call: TRBD1
clone_size: .
j_call: TRBJ2-5
v_call: TRBV5-1
cdr3_aa: CASSLGRTGGLETQYF
cdr3_nt: TGCGCCAGCAGCTTGGGAAGGACAGGGGGTTTAGAGACCCAGTACTTC

d_call: TRBD1
clone_size: .
j_call: TRBJ1-1
v_call: TRBV2
cdr3_aa: CASSDPGTADTEAFF
cdr3_nt: TGTGCCAGCAGTGATCCCGGGACAGCTGACACTGAAGCTTTCTTT

d_call: TRBD1
clone_size: once
j_call: TRBJ1-2
v_call: TRBV4-1
cdr3_aa: CASSQERGRNYGYTF
cdr3_nt: TGCGCCAGCAGCCAAGAGAGGGGGCGTAACTATGGCTACACCTTC

d_call: .
clone_size: .
j_call: TRBJ1-3
v_call: TRBV10-3
cdr3_aa: CAISDPLSGNTIYF
cdr3_nt: TGTGCCATCAGTGATCCCCTCTCTGGAAACACCATATATTTT

d_call: .
clone_size: .
j_call: TRBJ2-7
v_call: TRBV10-2
cdr3_aa: CASTQGGTMNYEQYF
cdr3_nt: TGCGCCAGCACCCAGGGAGGGACAATGAACTACGAGCAGTACTTC

d_call: .
clone_size: .
j_call: TRBJ2-2
v_call: TRBV5-1
cdr3_aa: CASSLGRGTGELFF
cdr3_nt: TGCGCCAGCAGCTTGGGGAGAGGCACCGGGGAGCTGTTTTTT

d_call: .
clone_size: .
j_call: TRBJ2-1
v_call: TRBV11-2
cdr3_aa: CASSQNNEQFF
cdr3_nt: TGTGCCAGCAGCCAAAACAATGAGCAGTTCTTC

d_call: TRBD1
clone_size: .
j_call: TRBJ2-3
v_call: TRBV11-3
cdr3_aa: CASRQGVTSTDTQYF
cdr3_nt: TGTGCCAGCCGACAGGGGGTTACTAGCACAGATACGCAGTATTTT

d_call: TRBD1
clone_size: .
j_call: TRBJ1-1
v_call: TRBV5-1
cdr3_aa: CASSQRTGGNTEAFF
cdr3_nt: TGCGCCAGCAGCCAAAGGACAGGGGGGAACACTGAAGCTTTCTTT

d_call: .
clone_size: few
j_call: TRBJ2-7
v_call: TRBV6-1
cdr3_aa: CASSEWLRGTAYEQYF
cdr3_nt: TGTGCCAGCAGTGAGTGGCTTAGGGGTACGGCCTACGAGCAGTACTTC